The 32 T cell receptor beta chains presented below share a single source sample, sequenced in a study of shared clonotypes between healthy human individuals. The repertoire was sequenced with immunoSEQ multiplex PCR; TCRdb's copy has only in-frame clones and lacks some. The top ten hold roughly 0.07% of the sample, which has 180,000 or so clones, 85% to 95% seen once. Sequenced sample: naive CD4+ T cells sorted from blood. The subset denotes: CD45RA+ positively selected. The origin of the receptors is a woman in her 30s in good health.

This chain connects TRBV7-3 to TRBJ2-2; 7 bases map to TRBD2. The germline gives CDR1 SGHTA, CDR2 FQGTGA. CDR3 size: 16 residues. J gave up 5 bases and V 10 bases, and 16 bases lay outside the gene matches. CDR3 sequence reads: CATASSPGGGTGELFF. As DNA, the CDR3 is TGTGCCACCGCCTCGTCGCCCGGGGGAGGGACCGGGGAGCTGTTTTTT.

V gene TRBV4-1 combines with J gene TRBJ2-7, with D perhaps being TRBD1 or TRBD2 (6 bases each). Germline V gene data show CDR1 as MGHRA and CDR2 as YSYEKL. Trimming took 3 bases from V and 0 from J, leaving 21 bases between them. The length of the CDR3 is 18 residues. The CDR3 spells CASSQTGFRGRNSYEQYF. The DNA of the CDR3 is TGCGCCAGCAGCCAGACCGGTTTTCGGGGGCGTAACTCCTACGAGCAGTACTTC.

This chain links TRBV11-2 with TRBJ2-7, with 13 nucleotides matching TRBD2. V gave up 5 bases and J gave up 7 bases; unmatched junction bases: 5. The CDR3 extends over 14 amino acids. Germline V CDR1 and CDR2: SGHAT, FQNNGV. DNA of the CDR3: TGTGCCAGCAGCCAAGGGACTAGCGGGAAAGAGCAGTACTTC. Translation gives CASSQGTSGKEQYF.

The chain carries TRBV28 and TRBJ1-2, with D hard to call. Germline values: CDR1 MDHEN, CDR2 SYDVKM. The CDR3 runs 12 residues. V dropped 4 bases and J dropped 4 bases, with 7 bases sitting between them. The CDR3 DNA follows: TGTGCCAGCAGTTCCAGGACCTATGGCTACACCTTC. Translation: CASSSRTYGYTF.

The chain links TRBV7-8 to TRBJ2-1; unclear D gene. Trimming pared 5 bases from V and 10 bases from J, leaving 15 bases between. The CDR3 is 13 amino acids. Germline loops: CDR1 SGHVS, CDR2 FQNEAQ. The CDR3 loop is CASSLPPLREQFF. The CDR3 DNA is TGTGCCAGCAGCCTTCCCCCTCTTCGGGAGCAGTTCTTC.

The chain is built from TRBV9 and TRBJ2-1; 12 positions match TRBD2. The germline gives CDR1 SGDLS, CDR2 YYNGEE. This CDR3 is built from 16 residues. Unmatched junction bases numbered 9, after V lost 4 bases and J lost 7 bases. The CDR3 loop is CASSSLAGGPGNEQFF. The CDR3 DNA follows: TGTGCCAGCAGCTCCCTAGCGGGAGGGCCGGGGAATGAGCAGTTCTTC.

The rearrangement joins TRBV9 to TRBJ1-2, with D possibly TRBD1 on 6 matching bases. The CDR3 runs 14 residues. The germline V gene has CDR1 SGDLS and CDR2 YYNGEE. Trimming pared 1 base from V and 5 bases from J, leaving 12 bases between. The CDR3 sequence: CASSVSGAGYGYTF. The CDR3 coding sequence is TGTGCCAGCAGCGTATCGGGGGCCGGGTATGGCTACACCTTC. Looking up the rest from reference TRBV9 and TRBJ1-2 gives the full variable domain: DSGVTQTPKHLITATGQRVTLRCSPRSGDLSVYWYQQSLDQGLQFLIQYYNGEERAKGNILERFSAQQFPDLHSELNLSSLELGDSALYFCASSVSGAGYGYTFGSGTRLTVV.

The chain uses TRBV6-5 and TRBJ2-7; TRBD1 matches 8 bases. CDR3 length: 14 amino acids. Trimming removed 9 bases from V and 3 bases from J; junction bases left unmatched: 10. The germline gives CDR1 MNHEY, CDR2 SVGAGI. The CDR3 region has the DNA TGTGCCAGTACCGGGACAGGCAGTAACTACGAGCAGTACTTC. This codes for CASTGTGSNYEQYF.

This chain uses TRBV11-2 with TRBJ2-7; D not resolved. Trimming removed 5 bases at V and 2 bases at J, with 7 bases between. The CDR3 totals 12 residues. The germline V gene encodes CDR1 SGHAT and CDR2 FQNNGV. The CDR3 DNA follows: TGTGCCAGCAGCCGGACCACCTACGAGCAGTACTTC. This codes for CASSRTTYEQYF.

The genes are TRBV6-5 and TRBJ2-7; D unresolved. V shed 10 bases and J shed 1 base, with 20 bases lying between them. Germline V gene sequence: CDR1 MNHEY, CDR2 SVGAGI. The CDR3 runs to 15 residues. CDR3 nucleotide sequence: TGTGCCACCAAGGAAGCCGGAAGTAGGTCCTACGAGCAGTACTTC. Protein: CATKEAGSRSYEQYF.

The rearrangement uses TRBV20-1 and TRBJ2-7, with D uncertain. The CDR3 is made up of 11 amino acids. Per the germline V gene, CDR1 is DFQATT and CDR2 is SNEGSKA (reference sequence). V lost 7 bases, J lost 6 bases, and 13 bases lay in between. For the CDR3, the DNA is TGCAGTGTGGGAAGCCTCTCCGAGCAGTACTTC. Protein sequence: CSVGSLSEQYF.

This CDR3 is CASGTAGVSYEQYF. CDR3 in DNA: TGTGCCAGCGGCACAGCAGGAGTCTCGTACGAGCAGTACTTC. This chain connects TRBV27 to TRBJ2-7; D unclear. V lost 8 bases and J lost 4, with 18 bases in between. This CDR3 region has 14 residues. Germline V gives CDR1 MNHEY, CDR2 SMNVEV (reference sequence).

Only a few counts were recorded for this clone. The gene calls are TRBV5-1 and TRBJ2-6; tentative D call: TRBD2 (6 bases). The V gene lost 3 bases and the J gene lost 1 base, with 11 bases spanning the gap. Germline-derived CDR1 and CDR2 are SGHRS and YFSETQ. CDR3 length: 16 amino acids. The CDR3 spells CASSWGDVSGANVLTF. The CDR3 coding sequence is TGCGCCAGCAGCTGGGGGGACGTTTCTGGGGCCAACGTCCTGACTTTC.

This chain links TRBV29-1 with TRBJ1-2, with 8 bases matching TRBD1. Germline V gene sequence: CDR1 SQVTM, CDR2 ANQGSEA. The CDR3 totals 14 residues. The V segment lost 4 bases and the J segment 3 bases; nucleotides outside the gene matches: 7. The CDR3 sequence is CSVGLGQGHYGYTF. In DNA, the CDR3 is TGCAGCGTTGGCCTAGGACAGGGACACTATGGCTACACCTTC.

The rearrangement links TRBV7-3 to TRBJ2-5; 14 bases are a match to TRBD2. In germline, CDR1 is SGHTA, CDR2 FQGTGA. The CDR3 totals 17 residues. V lost 5 bases, J lost 2 bases, and 7 bases stayed unmatched. In DNA form, the CDR3 reads TGTGCCAGCAGCCGATCCGGGACTAGCGGGAGACAAGAGACCCAGTACTTC. Its protein is CASSRSGTSGRQETQYF.

In this sample, this clone turned up once. The rearrangement uses TRBV28 and TRBJ2-7, with 10 bases aligning to TRBD2. Trimming took 0 bases from V and 7 from J; bases not matched to a gene: 6. The CDR3 sequence is 15 residues long. CDR1 MDHEN and CDR2 SYDVKM come from the germline V gene. The CDR3 loop is CASSLWRAGGQEQYF. For the CDR3, the DNA is TGTGCCAGCAGTTTATGGCGAGCGGGAGGGCAAGAGCAGTACTTC.

The J gene is TRBJ2-7, the V gene TRBV5-4, with TRBD2 identical over 10 bases. The V gene end was trimmed by 4 bases and the J gene end by 3 bases; junction bases not matched to a gene: 4. In germline, CDR1 is SGHNT, CDR2 YYREEE (reference sequence). The CDR3 sequence is 14 residues long. This CDR3 is CASSASGRGYEQYF. DNA of the CDR3: TGTGCCAGCAGCGCCAGCGGGAGGGGCTACGAGCAGTACTTC.

The CDR3 loop is CASSPSAVTGEKLFF. DNA for the CDR3: TGTGCCAGCAGCCCATCGGCAGTAACAGGGGAAAAACTGTTTTTT. The chain carries TRBV28 and TRBJ1-4; tentative D call: TRBD1 (6 bases). Trimming cost V 6 bases and J 8 bases, with 19 bases left between them. Germline loops: CDR1 MDHEN, CDR2 SYDVKM. CDR3 length: 15 residues.

The chain is built from TRBV18 and TRBJ2-1; a possible D gene is TRBD2 (5 bases). The CDR3 totals 15 residues. V lost 0 bases and J 2 bases, leaving 8 bases between the germline ends. Germline V gene data show CDR1 as KGHSH and CDR2 as LQKENI. The CDR3 coding sequence is TGTGCCAGCTCACCACCCGGGATTACCTACAATGAGCAGTTCTTC. Its translation: CASSPPGITYNEQFF.

V and J are TRBV18 and TRBJ2-6; 7 nucleotides agree with TRBD1. CDR3 length equals 20 residues. The junction had 14 bases not matched to a gene; V was cut back by 3 bases and J by 0 bases. Germline V gene data show CDR1 as KGHSH and CDR2 as LQKENI. The CDR3: CASSPFDTGALLSGANVLTF. The CDR3 DNA is TGTGCCAGCTCACCCTTTGATACAGGGGCCCTACTCTCTGGGGCCAACGTCCTGACTTTC.

Only one count was recorded for this clone. This chain connects TRBV29-1 to TRBJ2-3, with 10 nucleotides matching TRBD1. The CDR3 sequence is 15 residues long. J lost 4 bases, V lost 6 bases, and 10 bases had no gene match. Germline CDR1 SQVTM, CDR2 ANQGSEA. For the CDR3, the DNA is TGCAGCGTGCCTACCGGGACAGGGGCCTCAGATACGCAGTATTTT. Residues: CSVPTGTGASDTQYF.

The V gene is TRBV5-4, the J gene TRBJ2-3, with 7 nucleotides matching TRBD1. Germline V gene data show CDR1 as SGHNT and CDR2 as YYREEE (reference sequence). The ends lost 2 bases at V and 4 bases at J; junction bases unmatched: 10. The CDR3 is made up of 16 amino acids. CDR3 sequence: CASSLGTGDFPDTQYF. For the CDR3, the DNA is TGTGCCAGCAGCTTAGGTACAGGGGATTTCCCAGATACGCAGTATTTT.

A word on this clone: A junction end diverges from the germline sequence, so it may reflect a read error. The chain's CDR3 is CASSSTANQPRHF. The DNA of the CDR3 is TGTGCCAGCAGCTCAACAGCCAATCAGCCCCGGCATTTT. This chain connects TRBV5-6 to TRBJ1-5; D is unclear. Per the germline V gene, CDR1 is SGHDT and CDR2 is YYEEEE. The CDR3 has 13 residues.

This rearrangement joins TRBV11-2 to TRBJ2-7, with TRBD2 identical over 14 bases. This CDR3 is built from 16 residues. After removal of 5 bases from V and 7 bases from J, the junction contained 10 bases not matched to a gene. The germline V gene has CDR1 SGHAT and CDR2 FQNNGV. The CDR3 coding sequence is TGTGCCAGCAGCCCCCCGACTAGCGGGAGGGCGGGGGAGCAGTACTTC. Translated, it gives CASSPPTSGRAGEQYF.

The CDR3 DNA reads as TGCGCCAGCAGCGTGTATCAGGGGACCGTCGAGACCCAGTACTTC. Its protein is CASSVYQGTVETQYF. The V gene is TRBV5-1, the J gene TRBJ2-5; tentative D call: TRBD1 (6 bases). Germline CDR1 SGHRS, CDR2 YFSETQ. The V gene lost 4 bases and the J gene lost 5 bases, with 18 bases spanning the gap. The CDR3 loop spans 15 amino acids.

This rearrangement joins TRBV7-9 to TRBJ2-3; 9 nucleotides match TRBD1. CDR3 length: 15 residues. V lost 5 bases, J lost 5 bases, and 8 bases stayed unmatched. The germline V gene encodes CDR1 SEHNR and CDR2 FQNEAQ (reference sequence). CDR3 sequence (DNA): TGTGCCAGCAGCCGTGGGACAGGGCATCGAGATACGCAGTATTTT. This gives the protein CASSRGTGHRDTQYF. Filled out from reference TRBV7-9 and TRBJ2-3, the complete variable domain reads DTGVSQNPRHKITKRGQNVTFRCDPISEHNRLYWYRQTLGQGPEFLTYFQNEAQLEKSRLLSDRFSAERPKGSFSTLEIQRTEQGDSAMYLCASSRGTGHRDTQYFGPGTRLTVL.

The chain joins TRBV4-1 to TRBJ2-5, with unresolved D. The germline V gene encodes CDR1 MGHRA and CDR2 YSYEKL. V shed 1 base and J shed 2 bases, with 8 bases lying between them. The CDR3 length is 14 residues. CDR3 DNA sequence: TGCGCCAGCAGCCAAGGTAATTTTCAAGAGACCCAGTACTTC. It yields the protein CASSQGNFQETQYF.

The chain links TRBV19 to TRBJ2-2; no clear D gene. The germline V gene encodes CDR1 LNHDA and CDR2 SQIVND (reference sequence). The CDR3 covers 11 residues. Trimming took off 4 bases at V and 8 bases at J, with 5 bases between the two ends. CDR3 sequence: CASSRWGELFF. DNA for the CDR3: TGTGCCAGTAGTAGGTGGGGGGAGCTGTTTTTT. The full variable domain, rest sourced from reference TRBV19 and TRBJ2-2, is DGGITQSPKYLFRKEGQNVTLSCEQNLNHDAMYWYRQDPGQGLRLIYYSQIVNDFQKGDIAEGYSVSREKKESFPLTVTSAQKNPTAFYLCASSRWGELFFGEGSRLTVL.

The chain carries TRBV5-4 and TRBJ2-7; D perhaps matches TRBD2 (5 bases). Trimming stripped 0 bases from V and 6 bases from J, with 7 bases between. Germline CDR1 reads SGHNT; CDR2 reads YYREEE (reference sequence). The CDR3 sequence is 12 residues long. The CDR3 nucleotides are TGTGCCAGCAGCTTGGTAAGCGGCGAGCAGTACTTC. It encodes CASSLVSGEQYF.

CDR3 in amino acids: CASSGGPQETQYF. As DNA, the CDR3 is TGTGCCAGCAGCGGTGGACCACAAGAGACCCAGTACTTC. The chain couples TRBV9 to TRBJ2-5; no clear D gene. This CDR3 contains 13 residues. Trimming shortened V by 3 bases and J by 2 bases, and 8 bases separated the two germline ends. Germline CDR1 reads SGDLS; CDR2 reads YYNGEE.

The V gene is TRBV12-5, the J gene TRBJ2-7, with 8 bases fitting TRBD2. V shed 1 base, J shed 6 bases, and the junction held 11 bases outside the gene matches. Germline V gene data show CDR1 as LGHNT and CDR2 as FRNRAP. This CDR3 is built from 16 residues. The CDR3 protein is CASGLAHRAGGAEQYF. The CDR3, as DNA: TGTGCTAGTGGTTTGGCCCACCGGGCGGGAGGAGCCGAGCAGTACTTC.

The rearrangement links TRBV27 to TRBJ2-5; 7 nucleotides agree with TRBD1. TRBJ2-7 matches the DNA end more closely, so the J call is doubtful. The CDR3 sequence is 15 residues long. Germline loops: CDR1 MNHEY, CDR2 SMNVEV (reference sequence). CDR3 region: CASRTGTVSSYEQYF. The CDR3 DNA sequence: TGTGCCAGCAGGACCGGGACAGTGAGCTCCTACGAGCAGTACTTC.